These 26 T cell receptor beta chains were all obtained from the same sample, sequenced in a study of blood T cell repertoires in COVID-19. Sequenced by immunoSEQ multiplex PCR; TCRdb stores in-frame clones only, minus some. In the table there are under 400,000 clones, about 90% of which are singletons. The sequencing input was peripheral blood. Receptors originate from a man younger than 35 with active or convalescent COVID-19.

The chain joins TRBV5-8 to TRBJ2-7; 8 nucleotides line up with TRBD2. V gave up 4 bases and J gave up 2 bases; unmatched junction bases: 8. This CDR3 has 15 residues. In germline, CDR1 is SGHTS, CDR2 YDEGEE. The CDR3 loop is CASSTGAGGTYEQYF. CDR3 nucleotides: TGTGCCAGCAGCACCGGGGCGGGGGGCACCTACGAGCAGTACTTC.

Here the CDR3 DNA reads TGTGCCAGCAGCGCGGGACTAGCGGGGGGGCGTGGGGGCACAGATACGCAGTATTTT. Translated: CASSAGLAGGRGGTDTQYF. The chain uses TRBV11-2 and TRBJ2-3, with 16 bases that match TRBD2. Germline trimming cut 5 bases from V and 1 base from J; bases unmatched to any gene: 9. The length of the CDR3 is 19 residues. The germline gives CDR1 SGHAT, CDR2 FQNNGV.

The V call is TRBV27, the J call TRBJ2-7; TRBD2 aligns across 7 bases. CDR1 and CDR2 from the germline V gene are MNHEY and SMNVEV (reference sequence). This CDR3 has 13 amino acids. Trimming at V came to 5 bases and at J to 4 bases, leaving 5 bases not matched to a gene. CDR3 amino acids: CASSLGAGYEQYF. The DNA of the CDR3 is TGTGCCAGCAGTCTAGGAGCGGGGTACGAGCAGTACTTC.

The CDR3 DNA reads as TGTGCCAGCAGTTTAACCTCGGGACAGAGCTCCTATAATTCACCCCTCCACTTT. This gives the protein CASSLTSGQSSYNSPLHF. The chain recombines TRBV27 with TRBJ1-6; 7 nucleotides line up with TRBD1. The J segment lost 0 bases and the V segment lost 2 bases, leaving 7 bases of the junction unmatched. CDR3 size: 18 residues. Germline V gene data show CDR1 as MNHEY and CDR2 as SMNVEV (reference sequence).

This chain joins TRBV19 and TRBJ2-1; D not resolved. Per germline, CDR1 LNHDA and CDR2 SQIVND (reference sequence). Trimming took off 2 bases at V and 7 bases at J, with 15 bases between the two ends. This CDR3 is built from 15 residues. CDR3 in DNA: TGTGCCAGTAGTATATATGGTATTCATAGAAATGAGCAGTTCTTC. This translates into CASSIYGIHRNEQFF.

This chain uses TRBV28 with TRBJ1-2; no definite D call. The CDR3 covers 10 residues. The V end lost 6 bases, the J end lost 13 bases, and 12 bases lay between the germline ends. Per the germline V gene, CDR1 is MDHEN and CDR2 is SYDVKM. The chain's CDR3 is CASSLETPTF. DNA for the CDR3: TGTGCCAGCAGCCTAGAGACGCCCACCTTC.

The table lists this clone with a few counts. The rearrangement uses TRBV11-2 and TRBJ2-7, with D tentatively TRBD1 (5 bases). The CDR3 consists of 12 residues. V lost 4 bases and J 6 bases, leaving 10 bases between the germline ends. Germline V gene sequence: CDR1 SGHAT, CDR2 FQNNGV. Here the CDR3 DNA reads TGTGCCAGCAGCTCGAATAGGGGCGAGCAGTACTTC. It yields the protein CASSSNRGEQYF.

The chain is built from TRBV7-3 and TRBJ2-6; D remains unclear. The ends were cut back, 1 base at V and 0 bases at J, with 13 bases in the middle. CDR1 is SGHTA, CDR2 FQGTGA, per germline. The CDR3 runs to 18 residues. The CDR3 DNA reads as TGTGCCAGCAGCTTAAAGGCAGGCCTAAGCTCTGGGGCCAACGTCCTGACTTTC. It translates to CASSLKAGLSSGANVLTF.

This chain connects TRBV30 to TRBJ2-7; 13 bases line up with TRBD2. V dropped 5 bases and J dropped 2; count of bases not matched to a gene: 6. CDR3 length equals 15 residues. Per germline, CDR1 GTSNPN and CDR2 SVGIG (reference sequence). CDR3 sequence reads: CAWSILAGGPYEQYF. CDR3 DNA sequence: TGTGCCTGGTCTATACTAGCGGGAGGGCCCTACGAGCAGTACTTC.

The CDR3 protein is CASSRPRDLSGNTIYF. The CDR3 region has the DNA TGTGCCAGCAGCCGACCTAGAGATCTCTCTGGAAACACCATATATTTT. V is TRBV6-6 and J is TRBJ1-3; D ambiguous. CDR1 and CDR2 (germline): MNHNY, SVGAGI (reference sequence). The CDR3 totals 16 residues. The V end was cut by 6 bases, the J end by 0 bases, with 15 bases between.

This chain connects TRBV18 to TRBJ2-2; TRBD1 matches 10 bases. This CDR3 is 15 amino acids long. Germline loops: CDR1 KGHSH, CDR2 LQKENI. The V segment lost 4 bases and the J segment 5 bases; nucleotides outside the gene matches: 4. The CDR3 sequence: CASSRQGAGTGELFF. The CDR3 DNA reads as TGTGCCAGCTCACGACAGGGGGCAGGGACCGGGGAGCTGTTTTTT.

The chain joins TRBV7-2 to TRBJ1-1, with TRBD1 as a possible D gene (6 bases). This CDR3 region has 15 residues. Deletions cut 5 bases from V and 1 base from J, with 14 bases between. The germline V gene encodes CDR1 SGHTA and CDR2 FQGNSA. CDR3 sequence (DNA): TGTGCCAGCAGCCCAAACAGGGCAGGGAACACTGAAGCTTTCTTT. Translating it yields CASSPNRAGNTEAFF.

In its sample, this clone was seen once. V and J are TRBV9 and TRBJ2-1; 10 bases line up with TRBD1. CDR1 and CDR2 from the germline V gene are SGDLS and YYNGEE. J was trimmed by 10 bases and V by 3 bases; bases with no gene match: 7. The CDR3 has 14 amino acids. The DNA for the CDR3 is TGTGCCAGCAGCGGAGCCGGGACAGGGGACGAGCAGTTCTTC. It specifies CASSGAGTGDEQFF.

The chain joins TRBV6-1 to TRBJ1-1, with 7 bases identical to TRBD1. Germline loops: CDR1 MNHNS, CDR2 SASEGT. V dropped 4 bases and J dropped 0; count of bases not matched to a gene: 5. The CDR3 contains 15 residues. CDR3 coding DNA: TGTGCCAGCAGTGGACAGGGTTCAATGAACACTGAAGCTTTCTTT. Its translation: CASSGQGSMNTEAFF.

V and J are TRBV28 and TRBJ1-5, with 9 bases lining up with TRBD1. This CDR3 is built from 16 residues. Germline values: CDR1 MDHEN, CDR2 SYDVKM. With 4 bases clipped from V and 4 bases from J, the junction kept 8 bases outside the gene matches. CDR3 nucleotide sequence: TGTGCCAGCAGTTCGTACGACAGGGGGGGAAATCAGCCCCAGCATTTT. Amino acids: CASSSYDRGGNQPQHF.

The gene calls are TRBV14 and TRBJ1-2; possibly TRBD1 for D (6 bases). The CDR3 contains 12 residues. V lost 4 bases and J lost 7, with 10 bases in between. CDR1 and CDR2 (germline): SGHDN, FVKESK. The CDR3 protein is CASSRTVFGYTF. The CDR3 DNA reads TGTGCCAGCAGCCGGACAGTCTTTGGCTACACCTTC.

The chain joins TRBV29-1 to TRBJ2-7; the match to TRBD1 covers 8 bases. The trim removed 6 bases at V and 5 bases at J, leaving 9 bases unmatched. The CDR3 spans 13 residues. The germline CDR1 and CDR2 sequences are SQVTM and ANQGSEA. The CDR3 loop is CSVLGSGGDEQYF. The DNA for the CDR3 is TGCAGCGTCTTGGGGTCAGGGGGCGACGAGCAGTACTTC.

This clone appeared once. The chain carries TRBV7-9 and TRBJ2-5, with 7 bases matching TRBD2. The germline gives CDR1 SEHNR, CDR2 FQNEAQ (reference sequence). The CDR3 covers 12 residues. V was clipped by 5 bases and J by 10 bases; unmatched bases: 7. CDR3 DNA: TGTGCCAGCAGCCCTTTTGGGGAGGGCCAGTACTTC. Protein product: CASSPFGEGQYF.

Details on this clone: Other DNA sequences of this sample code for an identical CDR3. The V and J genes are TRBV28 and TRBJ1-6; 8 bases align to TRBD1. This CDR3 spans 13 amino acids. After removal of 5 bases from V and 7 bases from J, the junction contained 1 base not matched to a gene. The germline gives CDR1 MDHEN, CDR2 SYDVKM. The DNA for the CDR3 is TGTGCCAGCAGTCCAGGGGGCAATTCACCCCTCCACTTT. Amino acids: CASSPGGNSPLHF.

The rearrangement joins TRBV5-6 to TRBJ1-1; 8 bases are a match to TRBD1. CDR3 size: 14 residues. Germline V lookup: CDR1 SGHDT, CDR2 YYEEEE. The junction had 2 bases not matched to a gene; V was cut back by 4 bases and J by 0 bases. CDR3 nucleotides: TGTGCCAGCAGCAGGACAGGGCTGAACACTGAAGCTTTCTTT. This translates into CASSRTGLNTEAFF.

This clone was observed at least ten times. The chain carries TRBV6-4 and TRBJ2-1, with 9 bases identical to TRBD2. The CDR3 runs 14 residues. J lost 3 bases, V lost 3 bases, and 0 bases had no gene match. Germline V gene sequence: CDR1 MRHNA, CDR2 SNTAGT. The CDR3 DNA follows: TGTGCCAGCAGTGAGCGGGAGGGCTACAATGAGCAGTTCTTC. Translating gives CASSEREGYNEQFF.

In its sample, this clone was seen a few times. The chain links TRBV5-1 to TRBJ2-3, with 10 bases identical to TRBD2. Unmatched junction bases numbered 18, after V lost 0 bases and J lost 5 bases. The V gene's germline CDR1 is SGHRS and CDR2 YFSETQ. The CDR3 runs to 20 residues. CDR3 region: CASSLGVFLISGGVQDTQYF. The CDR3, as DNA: TGCGCCAGCAGCTTGGGTGTCTTTCTCATCAGCGGGGGGGTCCAAGATACGCAGTATTTT.

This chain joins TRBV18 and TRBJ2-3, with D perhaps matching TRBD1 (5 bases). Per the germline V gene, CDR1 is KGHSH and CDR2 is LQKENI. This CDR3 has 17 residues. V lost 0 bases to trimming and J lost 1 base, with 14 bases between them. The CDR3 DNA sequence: TGTGCCAGCTCACCACCCCAGGGTGGAGAGGGCACAGATACGCAGTATTTT. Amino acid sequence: CASSPPQGGEGTDTQYF.

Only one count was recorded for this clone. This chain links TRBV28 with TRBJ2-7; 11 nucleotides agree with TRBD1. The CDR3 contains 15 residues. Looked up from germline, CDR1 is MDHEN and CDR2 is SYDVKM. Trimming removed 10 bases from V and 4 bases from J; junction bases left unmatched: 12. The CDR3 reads CATARTGGGDYEQYF. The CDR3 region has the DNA TGTGCCACCGCGAGGACAGGGGGCGGAGATTACGAGCAGTACTTC.

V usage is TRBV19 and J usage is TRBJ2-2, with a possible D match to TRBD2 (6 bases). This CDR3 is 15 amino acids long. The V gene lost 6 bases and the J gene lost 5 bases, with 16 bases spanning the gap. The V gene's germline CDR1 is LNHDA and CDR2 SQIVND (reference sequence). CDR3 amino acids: CASRRELLHTGELFF. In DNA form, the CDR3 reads TGTGCCAGTAGGCGGGAATTGTTACATACCGGGGAGCTGTTTTTT.

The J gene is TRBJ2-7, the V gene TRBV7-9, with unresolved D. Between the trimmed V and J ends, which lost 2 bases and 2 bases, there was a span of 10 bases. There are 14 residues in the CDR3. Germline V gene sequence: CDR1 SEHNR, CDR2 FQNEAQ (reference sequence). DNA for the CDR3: TGTGCCAGCAGCTTACTGCCGGGTACCTACGAGCAGTACTTC. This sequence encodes CASSLLPGTYEQYF. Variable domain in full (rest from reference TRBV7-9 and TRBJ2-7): DTGVSQNPRHKITKRGQNVTFRCDPISEHNRLYWYRQTLGQGPEFLTYFQNEAQLEKSRLLSDRFSAERPKGSFSTLEIQRTEQGDSAMYLCASSLLPGTYEQYFGPGTRLTVT.